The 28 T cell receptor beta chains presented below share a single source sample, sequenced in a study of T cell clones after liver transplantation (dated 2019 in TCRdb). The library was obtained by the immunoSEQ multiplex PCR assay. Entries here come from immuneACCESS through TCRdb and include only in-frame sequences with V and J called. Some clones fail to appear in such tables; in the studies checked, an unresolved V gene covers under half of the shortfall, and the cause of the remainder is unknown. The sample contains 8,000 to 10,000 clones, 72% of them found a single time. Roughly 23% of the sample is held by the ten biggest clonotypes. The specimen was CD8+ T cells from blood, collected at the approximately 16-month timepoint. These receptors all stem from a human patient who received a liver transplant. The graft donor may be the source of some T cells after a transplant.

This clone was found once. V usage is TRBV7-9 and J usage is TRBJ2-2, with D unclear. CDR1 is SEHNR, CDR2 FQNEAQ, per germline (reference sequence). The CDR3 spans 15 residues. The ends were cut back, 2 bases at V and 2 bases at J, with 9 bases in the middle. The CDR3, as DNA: TGTGCCAGCAGCTTATTTTCCAAAAACACCGGGGAGCTGTTTTTT. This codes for CASSLFSKNTGELFF.

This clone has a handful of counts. DNA of the CDR3: TGTGCCATCAGTGAAGGGCACGAGCAGTACTTC. As protein: CAISEGHEQYF. The V and J genes are TRBV10-3 and TRBJ2-7, with no clear D. The germline V gene encodes CDR1 ENHRY and CDR2 SYGVKD. The CDR3 length is 11 residues. Deletions cut 3 bases from V and 5 bases from J, with 5 bases between.

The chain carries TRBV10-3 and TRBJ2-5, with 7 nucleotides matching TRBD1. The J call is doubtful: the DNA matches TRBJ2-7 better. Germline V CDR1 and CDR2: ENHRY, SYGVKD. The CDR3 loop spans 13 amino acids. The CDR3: CAISWDRAYEQYF. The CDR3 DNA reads TGTGCCATCAGTTGGGACAGAGCCTACGAGCAGTACTTC.

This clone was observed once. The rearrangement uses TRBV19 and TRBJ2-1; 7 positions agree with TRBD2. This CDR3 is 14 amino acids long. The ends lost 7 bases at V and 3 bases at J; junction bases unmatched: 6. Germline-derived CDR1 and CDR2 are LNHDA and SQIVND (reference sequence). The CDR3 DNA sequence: TGTGCCAGTAATGGCGGGGACTACTACAATGAGCAGTTCTTC. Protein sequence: CASNGGDYYNEQFF.

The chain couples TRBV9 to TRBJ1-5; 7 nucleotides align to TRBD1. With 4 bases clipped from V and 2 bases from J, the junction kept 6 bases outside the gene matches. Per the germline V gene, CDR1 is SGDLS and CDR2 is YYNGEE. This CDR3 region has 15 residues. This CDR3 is CASSKTGLGNQPQHF. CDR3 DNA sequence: TGTGCCAGCAGCAAGACAGGGCTGGGCAATCAGCCCCAGCATTTT. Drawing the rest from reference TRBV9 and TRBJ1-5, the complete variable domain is DSGVTQTPKHLITATGQRVTLRCSPRSGDLSVYWYQQSLDQGLQFLIQYYNGEERAKGNILERFSAQQFPDLHSELNLSSLELGDSALYFCASSKTGLGNQPQHFGDGTRLSIL.

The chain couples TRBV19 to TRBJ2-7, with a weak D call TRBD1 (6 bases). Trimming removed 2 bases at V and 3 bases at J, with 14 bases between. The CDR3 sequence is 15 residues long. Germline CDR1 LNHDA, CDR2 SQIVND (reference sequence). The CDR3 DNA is TGTGCCAGTAGTATATTTTCTGGGGGACACTACGAGCAGTACTTC. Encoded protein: CASSIFSGGHYEQYF.

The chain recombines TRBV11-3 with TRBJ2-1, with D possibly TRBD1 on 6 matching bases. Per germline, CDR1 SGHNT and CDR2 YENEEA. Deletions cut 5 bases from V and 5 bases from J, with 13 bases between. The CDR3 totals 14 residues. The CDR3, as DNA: TGTGCCAGCAGCCACTCAGGACAGAACAATGAGCAGTTCTTC. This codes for CASSHSGQNNEQFF.

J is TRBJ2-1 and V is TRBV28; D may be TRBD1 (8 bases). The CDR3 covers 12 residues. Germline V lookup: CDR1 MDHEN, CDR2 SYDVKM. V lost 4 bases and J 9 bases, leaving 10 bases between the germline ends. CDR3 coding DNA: TGTGCCAGCAGTTACAGGGGGGGTGAGCAGTTCTTC. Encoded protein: CASSYRGGEQFF.

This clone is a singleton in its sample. Here the CDR3 DNA reads TGTGCCAGCAGTGAAGATTTGGCAGGGAACTATGGCTACACCTTC. Protein product: CASSEDLAGNYGYTF. This chain links TRBV2 with TRBJ1-2; D is possibly TRBD1 (5 bases). Trimming took off 1 base at V and 2 bases at J, with 11 bases between the two ends. The CDR3 extends over 15 amino acids. Germline values: CDR1 SNHLY, CDR2 FYNNEI. The variable domain in full, completed from reference TRBV2 and TRBJ1-2, reads EPEVTQTPSHQVTQMGQEVILRCVPISNHLYFYWYRQILGQKVEFLVSFYNNEISEKSEIFDDQFSVERPDGSNFTLKIRSTKLEDSAMYFCASSEDLAGNYGYTFGSGTRLTVV.

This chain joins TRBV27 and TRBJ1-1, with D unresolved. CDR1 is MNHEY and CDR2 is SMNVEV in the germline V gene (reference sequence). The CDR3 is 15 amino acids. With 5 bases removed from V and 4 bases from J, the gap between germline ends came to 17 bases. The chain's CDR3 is CASSPHIGLGTEAFF. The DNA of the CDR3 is TGTGCCAGCAGTCCCCATATAGGGCTCGGCACTGAAGCTTTCTTT.

CDR3 loop: CASRDGPERYNEQFF. DNA of the CDR3: TGTGCCAGCAGAGACGGTCCTGAGCGCTACAATGAGCAGTTCTTC. The chain combines TRBV11-2 with TRBJ2-1; D gene uncertain. CDR3 size: 15 residues. Trimming removed 6 bases from V and 3 bases from J, with 15 bases in between. CDR1 and CDR2 (germline): SGHAT, FQNNGV.

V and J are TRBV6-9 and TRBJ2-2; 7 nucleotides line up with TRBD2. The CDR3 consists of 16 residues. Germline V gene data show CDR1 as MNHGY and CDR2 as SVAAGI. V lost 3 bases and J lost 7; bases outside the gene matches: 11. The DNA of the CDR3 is TGTGCCAGCAGTTACTCACGCGGGAGCGTCGACGGGGAGCTGTTTTTT. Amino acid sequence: CASSYSRGSVDGELFF.

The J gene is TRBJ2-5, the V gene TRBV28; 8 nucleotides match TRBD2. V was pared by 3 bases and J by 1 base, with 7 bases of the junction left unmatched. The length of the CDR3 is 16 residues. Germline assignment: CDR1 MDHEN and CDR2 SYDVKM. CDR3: CASSFVAGGIQETQYF. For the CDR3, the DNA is TGTGCCAGCAGTTTTGTGGCGGGGGGAATCCAAGAGACCCAGTACTTC.

CDR3 bases: TGTGCCAGCAGTGAAGTTCCAGGGGACGAGCAGTACGTC. It yields the protein CASSEVPGDEQYV. The chain carries TRBV6-1 and TRBJ2-7, with D possibly TRBD1 on 6 matching bases. Germline assignment: CDR1 MNHNS and CDR2 SASEGT. V was shortened by 1 base and J by 5 bases, with 9 bases between the two germline ends. This CDR3 is 13 amino acids long.

The CDR3 region has the DNA TGTGCCAGCAGCCGACAGGGGATTTACGAGCAGTACTTC. Its translation is CASSRQGIYEQYF. J is TRBJ2-7 and V is TRBV7-9; TRBD1 matches 8 bases. The CDR3 loop spans 13 amino acids. With V trimmed by 5 bases and J by 4 bases, 4 bases remained unmatched. CDR1 and CDR2 (germline): SEHNR, FQNEAQ (reference sequence).

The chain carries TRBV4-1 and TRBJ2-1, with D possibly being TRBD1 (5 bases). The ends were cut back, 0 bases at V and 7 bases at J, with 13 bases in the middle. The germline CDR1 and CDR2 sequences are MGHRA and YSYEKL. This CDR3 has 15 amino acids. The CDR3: CASSQERQGENEQFF. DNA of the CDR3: TGCGCCAGCAGCCAAGAACGGCAGGGTGAAAATGAGCAGTTCTTC.

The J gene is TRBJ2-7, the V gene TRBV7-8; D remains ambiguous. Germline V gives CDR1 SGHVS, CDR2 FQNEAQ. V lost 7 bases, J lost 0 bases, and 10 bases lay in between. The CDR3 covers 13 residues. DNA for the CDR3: TGTGCCAGCACCAACATGATCTCCTACGAGCAGTACTTC. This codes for CASTNMISYEQYF.

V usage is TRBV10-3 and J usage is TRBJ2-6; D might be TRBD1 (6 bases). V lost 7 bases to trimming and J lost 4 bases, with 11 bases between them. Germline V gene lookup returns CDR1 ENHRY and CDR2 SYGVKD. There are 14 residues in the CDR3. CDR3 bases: TGTGCCATCAAAGCAGGGGACGGGGCCAACGTCCTGACTTTC. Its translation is CAIKAGDGANVLTF.

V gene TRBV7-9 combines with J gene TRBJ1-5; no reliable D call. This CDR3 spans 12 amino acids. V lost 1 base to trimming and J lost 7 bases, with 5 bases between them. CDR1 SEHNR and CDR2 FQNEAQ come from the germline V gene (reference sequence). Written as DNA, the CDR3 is TGTGCCAGCAGCTTAGGTGGACAGCCCCAGCATTTT. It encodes CASSLGGQPQHF.

In DNA, the CDR3 is TGTGCCAGCAGATTACAGGGAGTTAGCACAGATACGCAGTATTTT. It specifies CASRLQGVSTDTQYF. The chain links TRBV11-3 to TRBJ2-3, with D maybe TRBD1 (6 bases). V shed 6 bases and J shed 0 bases, with 13 bases lying between them. The CDR3 extends over 15 amino acids. Germline-derived CDR1 and CDR2 are SGHNT and YENEEA. Variable domain in full (rest from reference TRBV11-3 and TRBJ2-3): EAGVVQSPRYKIIEKKQPVAFWCNPISGHNTLYWYLQNLGQGPELLIRYENEEAVDDSQLPKDRFSAERLKGVDSTLKIQPAELGDSAVYLCASRLQGVSTDTQYFGPGTRLTVL.

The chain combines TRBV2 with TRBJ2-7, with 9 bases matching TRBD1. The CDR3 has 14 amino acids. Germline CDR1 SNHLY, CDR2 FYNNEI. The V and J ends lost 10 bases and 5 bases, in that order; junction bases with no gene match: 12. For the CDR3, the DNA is TGTGCCACCAAACCCGGGACAGGGTACCACGAGCAGTACTTC. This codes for CATKPGTGYHEQYF. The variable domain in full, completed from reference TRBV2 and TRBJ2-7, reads EPEVTQTPSHQVTQMGQEVILRCVPISNHLYFYWYRQILGQKVEFLVSFYNNEISEKSEIFDDQFSVERPDGSNFTLKIRSTKLEDSAMYFCATKPGTGYHEQYFGPGTRLTVT.

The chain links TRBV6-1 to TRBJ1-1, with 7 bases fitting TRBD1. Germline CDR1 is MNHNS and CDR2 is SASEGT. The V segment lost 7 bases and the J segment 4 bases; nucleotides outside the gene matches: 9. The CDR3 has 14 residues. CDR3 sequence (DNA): TGTGCCAGCATAGACAGGGTATGGGTCACTGAAGCTTTCTTT. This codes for CASIDRVWVTEAFF.

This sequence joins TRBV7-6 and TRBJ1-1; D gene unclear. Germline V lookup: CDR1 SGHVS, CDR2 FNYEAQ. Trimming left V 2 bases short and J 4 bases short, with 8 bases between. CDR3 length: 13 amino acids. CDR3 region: CASSLSGVTEAFF. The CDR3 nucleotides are TGTGCCAGCAGCTTAAGCGGGGTCACTGAAGCTTTCTTT.

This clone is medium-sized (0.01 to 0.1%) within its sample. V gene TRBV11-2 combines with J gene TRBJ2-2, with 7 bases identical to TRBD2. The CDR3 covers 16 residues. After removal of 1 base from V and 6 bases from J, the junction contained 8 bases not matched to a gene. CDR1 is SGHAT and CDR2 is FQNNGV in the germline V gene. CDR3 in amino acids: CASSLGDYVAPGELFF. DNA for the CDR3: TGTGCCAGCAGCTTAGGGGACTACGTAGCTCCCGGGGAGCTGTTTTTT.

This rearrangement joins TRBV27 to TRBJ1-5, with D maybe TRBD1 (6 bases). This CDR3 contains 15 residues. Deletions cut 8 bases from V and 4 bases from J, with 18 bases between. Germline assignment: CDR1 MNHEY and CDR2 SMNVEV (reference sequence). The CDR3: CASRKGGAPNQPQHF. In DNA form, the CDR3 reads TGTGCCAGCCGTAAAGGGGGAGCACCTAATCAGCCCCAGCATTTT.

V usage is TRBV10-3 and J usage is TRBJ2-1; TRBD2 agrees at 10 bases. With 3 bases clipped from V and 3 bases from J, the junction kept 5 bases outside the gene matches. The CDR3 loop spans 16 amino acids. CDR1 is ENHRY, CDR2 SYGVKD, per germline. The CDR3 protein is CAISDRLAGVYNEQFF. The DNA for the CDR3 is TGTGCCATCAGTGATCGGCTAGCGGGGGTCTACAATGAGCAGTTCTTC.

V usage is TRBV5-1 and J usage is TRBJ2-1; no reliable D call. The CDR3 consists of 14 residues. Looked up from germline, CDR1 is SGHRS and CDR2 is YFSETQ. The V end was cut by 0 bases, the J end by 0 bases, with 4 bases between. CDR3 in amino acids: CASSLGGSYNEQFF. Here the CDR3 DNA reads TGCGCCAGCAGCTTGGGAGGCTCCTACAATGAGCAGTTCTTC.

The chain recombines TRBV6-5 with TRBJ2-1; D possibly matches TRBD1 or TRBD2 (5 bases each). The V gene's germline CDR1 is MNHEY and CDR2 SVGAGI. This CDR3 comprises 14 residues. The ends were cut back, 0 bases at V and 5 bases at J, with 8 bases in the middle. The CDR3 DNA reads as TGTGCCAGCAGTTACTCCGGGGCCCACAATGAGCAGTTCTTC. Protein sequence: CASSYSGAHNEQFF.